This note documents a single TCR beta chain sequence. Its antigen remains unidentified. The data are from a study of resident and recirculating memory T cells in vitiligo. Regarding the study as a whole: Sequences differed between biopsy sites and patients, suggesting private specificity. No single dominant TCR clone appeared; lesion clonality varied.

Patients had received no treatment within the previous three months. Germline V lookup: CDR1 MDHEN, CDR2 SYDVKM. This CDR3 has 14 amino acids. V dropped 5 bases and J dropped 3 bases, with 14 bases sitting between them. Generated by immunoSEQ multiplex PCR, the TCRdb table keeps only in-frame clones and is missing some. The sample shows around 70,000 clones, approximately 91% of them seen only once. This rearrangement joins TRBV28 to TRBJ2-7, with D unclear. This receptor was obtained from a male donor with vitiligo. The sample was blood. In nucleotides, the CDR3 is TGTGCCAGCAGTCCACTGAGAGTCTTCTACGAGCAGTACTTC. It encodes CASSPLRVFYEQYF.